These 18 T cell receptor beta chains were sequenced from one sample in a study of spatial heterogeneity in lung cancer. Time point denoted: sample taken at primary tumor resection. The authors sequenced whole RNA from tumor, nontumor lung or frozen PBMC without sorting. From the 5' RACE reads, TCRdb called clonotypes with MiXCR, one entry per CDR3 protein. In the table there are around 19,000 distinct CDR3 sequences, about 19% of which are singletons. Here the sequenced sample was PBMCs, taken at surgery. The source is a male donor with early-stage non-small cell lung cancer.

The rearrangement uses TRBV3-1 and TRBJ1-3; D is uncertain. The CDR3 covers 14 residues. The germline V gene has CDR1 LGHDT and CDR2 YNNKEL (reference sequence). Trimming took off 4 bases at V and 0 bases at J, with 7 bases between the two ends. In DNA, the CDR3 is TGTGCCAGCAGCCCGCCTGACTCTGGAAACACCATATATTTT. It is translated as CASSPPDSGNTIYF.

This clonotype came up many times. The chain links TRBV11-2 to TRBJ1-1, with 10 bases fitting TRBD1. The germline V gene encodes CDR1 SGHAT and CDR2 FQNNGV. V was clipped by 5 bases and J by 4 bases; unmatched bases: 7. The CDR3 contains 15 residues. The CDR3 nucleotides are TGTGCCAGCAGCCCGTTTGGACAGGGGGGCACTGAAGCTTTCTTT. It is translated as CASSPFGQGGTEAFF.

This clonotype is judged medium-sized (0.01 to 0.1%). The chain employs TRBV7-8 and TRBJ1-2; D gene unclear. The CDR3 is made up of 14 amino acids. Germline values: CDR1 SGHVS, CDR2 FQNEAQ. V was cut by 5 bases and J by 8 bases, with 18 bases left in between. The DNA of the CDR3 is TGTGCCAGCAGCCCCCTCGTAGCCCTCTGGGGCTACACCTTC. Translating gives CASSPLVALWGYTF. Filled out from reference TRBV7-8 and TRBJ1-2, the complete variable domain reads GAGVSQSPRYKVAKRGQDVALRCDPISGHVSLFWYQQALGQGPEFLTYFQNEAQLDKSGLPSDRFFAERPEGSVSTLKIQRTQQEDSAVYLCASSPLVALWGYTFGSGTRLTVV.

This chain connects TRBV9 to TRBJ2-7; 14 positions agree with TRBD2. This CDR3 region has 18 residues. V was clipped by 3 bases and J by 0 bases; unmatched bases: 8. Germline CDR1 reads SGDLS; CDR2 reads YYNGEE. DNA for the CDR3: TGTGCCAGCAGCGCCCACGCCGGGACTAGCGGGGGCTCCTACGAGCAGTACTTC. Amino acid sequence: CASSAHAGTSGGSYEQYF.

This clonotype was picked up a small number of times. As DNA, the CDR3 is TGCGCCAGCAGTGGGCCCGGGACAGGGAACGGCGAGCAGTACTTC. This sequence encodes CASSGPGTGNGEQYF. This chain links TRBV5-1 with TRBJ2-7, with 9 bases aligning to TRBD1. The CDR3 covers 15 residues. V dropped 5 bases and J dropped 6; count of bases not matched to a gene: 12. Germline CDR1 is SGHRS and CDR2 is YFSETQ. The full variable domain, rest sourced from reference TRBV5-1 and TRBJ2-7, is KAGVTQTPRYLIKTRGQQVTLSCSPISGHRSVSWYQQTPGQGLQFLFEYFSETQRNKGNFPGRFSGRQFSNSRSEMNVSTLELGDSALYLCASSGPGTGNGEQYFGPGTRLTVT.

This rearrangement joins TRBV27 to TRBJ1-1; possibly TRBD1 for D (5 bases). The CDR3 contains 15 residues. Germline V CDR1 and CDR2: MNHEY, SMNVEV (reference sequence). Deletions cut 3 bases from V and 1 base from J, with 12 bases between. The CDR3 sequence: CASSFRPGANTEAFF. CDR3 bases: TGTGCCAGCAGTTTTCGTCCTGGGGCGAACACTGAAGCTTTCTTT.

The V gene is TRBV6-5, the J gene TRBJ2-5; TRBD2 agrees at 7 bases. The V segment lost 4 bases and the J segment 1 base; nucleotides outside the gene matches: 6. The germline CDR1 and CDR2 sequences are MNHEY and SVGAGI. The CDR3 totals 15 residues. Here the CDR3 DNA reads TGTGCCAGCAGTTGGTTTAGCGGGCCCCAAGAGACCCAGTACTTC. Translation: CASSWFSGPQETQYF.

As to this clonotype: This may be a read error, as it is one base from a much larger clone. This chain joins TRBV14 and TRBJ1-1, with D tentatively TRBD1 (5 bases). The CDR3 covers 18 residues. V dropped 0 bases and J dropped 4 bases, with 21 bases sitting between them. Germline V gene lookup returns CDR1 SGHDN and CDR2 FVKESK. CDR3 loop: CASSQDHEGTSYGTEAFF. The CDR3 region has the DNA TGTGCCAGCAGCCAAGATCACGAGGGGACGAGTTACGGCACTGAAGCTTTCTTT.

This clonotype has a count of ten or more. The rearrangement uses TRBV5-1 and TRBJ1-2; no clear D. V was trimmed by 3 bases and J by 6 bases, leaving 9 bases between them. This CDR3 contains 12 residues. The germline CDR1 and CDR2 sequences are SGHRS and YFSETQ. CDR3 sequence (DNA): TGCGCCAGCAGCTCGACCCTAGATGGCTACACCTTC. Residues: CASSSTLDGYTF.

To note about this clonotype: Since a much larger clone is just one base distant, this may be a read error. The V and J genes are TRBV12-3 or TRBV12-4 and TRBJ2-5; D is uncertain. The CDR3 runs 14 residues. The CDR3 here is CASSLQETQATQYF. CDR3 DNA: TGTGCCAGCAGTCTCCAGGAGACCCAAGCGACCCAGTACTTC.

Relative to its sample, this clonotype is medium-sized. The genes are TRBV7-9 and TRBJ1-4; D not resolved. Trimming took off 2 bases at V and 0 bases at J, with 7 bases between the two ends. Germline CDR1 and CDR2: SEHNR and FQNEAQ (reference sequence). CDR3 length equals 15 residues. CDR3 region: CASSLIGSTNEKLFF. CDR3 DNA sequence: TGTGCCAGCAGCTTAATCGGGTCAACTAATGAAAAACTGTTTTTT.

This clonotype counts as medium-sized (0.01 to 0.1%). This rearrangement joins TRBV12-3 or TRBV12-4 to TRBJ2-7, with D unclear. The ends were cut back, 1 base at V and 3 bases at J, with 4 bases in the middle. This CDR3 has 12 residues. The CDR3 region is CASSLVVYEQYF. CDR3 sequence (DNA): TGTGCCAGCAGTTTAGTCGTCTACGAGCAGTACTTC.

V is TRBV30 and J is TRBJ2-1, with a weak D call TRBD2 (7 bases). V was pared by 3 bases and J by 2 bases, with 14 bases between. The germline V gene encodes CDR1 GTSNPN and CDR2 SVGIG (reference sequence). This CDR3 comprises 15 residues. The CDR3 coding sequence is TGTGCCTGGAGCGCCGAGGGGGGGGCCTACAATGAGCAGTTCTTC. This translates into CAWSAEGGAYNEQFF.

This clonotype was counted many times. This chain links TRBV6-5 with TRBJ1-1, with a tentative D call TRBD1 (5 bases). Germline V lookup: CDR1 MNHEY, CDR2 SVGAGI. V was clipped by 7 bases and J by 1 base, with 10 bases between them. CDR3 length: 13 amino acids. CDR3 in amino acids: CASNHGQNTEAFF. DNA of the CDR3: TGTGCCAGCAACCACGGACAGAACACTGAAGCTTTCTTT.

CDR3 amino acids: CASRSDTGTQYF. The DNA of the CDR3 is TGTGCCAGCAGGTCGGACACCGGTACGCAGTATTTT. The chain is built from TRBV6-5 and TRBJ2-3; possibly TRBD1 for D (5 bases). The CDR3 loop spans 12 amino acids. The V and J ends lost 6 bases and 8 bases respectively, with 12 bases between them. Germline-derived CDR1 and CDR2 are MNHEY and SVGAGI.

The CDR3 nucleotides read TGTGCCAGCAGCTTAGGGGAAAATAATGAAAAACTGTTTTTT. This encodes CASSLGENNEKLFF. The chain is built from TRBV7-2 and TRBJ1-4; no clear D gene. CDR3 size: 14 residues. V was cut by 1 base and J by 4 bases, with 7 bases left in between. The germline gives CDR1 SGHTA, CDR2 FQGNSA.

This clonotype was found a few times. Written as DNA, the CDR3 is TGTGCCAGCAGCCCAGCCTCGGGGGCACACACGCAGTATTTT. Amino acid sequence: CASSPASGAHTQYF. This rearrangement joins TRBV11-2 to TRBJ2-3; TRBD1 or TRBD2 may be the D gene (6 bases each). V dropped 5 bases and J dropped 9 bases, with 18 bases sitting between them. Germline CDR1 SGHAT, CDR2 FQNNGV. This CDR3 has 14 residues. The complete variable domain, with remaining parts taken from reference TRBV11-2 and TRBJ2-3, reads EAGVAQSPRYKIIEKRQSVAFWCNPISGHATLYWYQQILGQGPKLLIQFQNNGVVDDSQLPKDRFSAERLKGVDSTLKIQPAKLEDSAVYLCASSPASGAHTQYFGPGTRLTVL.

Many counts were recorded for this clonotype. This chain links TRBV12-5 with TRBJ1-1; D unclear. CDR3 length equals 10 residues. V shed 4 bases and J shed 6 bases, with 3 bases lying between them. The germline V gene encodes CDR1 LGHNT and CDR2 FRNRAP. The CDR3 DNA reads TGTGCTAGTGGTTCTCCTGAAGCTTTCTTT. As protein: CASGSPEAFF.